The present entry profiles one T cell receptor (beta chain) with its context. This entry is derived from a study of Ad26.COV2.S vaccination and SARS-CoV-2 variants. Study summary: Donor was in the COV1001 Ad26.COV2.S trial arm. Doses of Ad26.COV2.S were injected into muscle once or twice, 56 days apart.

This sample's treatment: 19 received Ad26.COV2.S at low or high dose, single or two shots; a few received placebo; per-sample allocation not given. Samples were taken on day 63 after the first vaccine or placebo injection. Per the germline V gene, CDR1 is SNHLY and CDR2 is FYNNEI. Trimming took 6 bases from V and 4 from J; bases not matched to a gene: 9. The CDR3 has 16 residues. TCRdb's table, derived via immunoSEQ multiplex PCR, lists solely in-frame clones and lacks some. The table has 360,000 or so clones, 75% to 90% seen once. Sequencing was performed on peripheral blood, taken in a trial of Ad26.COV2.S vaccine versus placebo. The chain recombines TRBV2 with TRBJ2-1; 10 bases align to TRBD2. This receptor was taken from a person between 18 and 59 years old who received the Ad26.COV2.S COVID-19 vaccine or a placebo. CDR3 residues: CASSAPGLARYNEQFF. The CDR3 coding sequence is TGTGCCAGCAGCGCCCCGGGACTAGCGCGTTACAATGAGCAGTTCTTC. Together with reference TRBV2 and TRBJ2-1, the CDR3 gives the full variable domain: EPEVTQTPSHQVTQMGQEVILRCVPISNHLYFYWYRQILGQKVEFLVSFYNNEISEKSEIFDDQFSVERPDGSNFTLKIRSTKLEDSAMYFCASSAPGLARYNEQFFGPGTRLTVL.